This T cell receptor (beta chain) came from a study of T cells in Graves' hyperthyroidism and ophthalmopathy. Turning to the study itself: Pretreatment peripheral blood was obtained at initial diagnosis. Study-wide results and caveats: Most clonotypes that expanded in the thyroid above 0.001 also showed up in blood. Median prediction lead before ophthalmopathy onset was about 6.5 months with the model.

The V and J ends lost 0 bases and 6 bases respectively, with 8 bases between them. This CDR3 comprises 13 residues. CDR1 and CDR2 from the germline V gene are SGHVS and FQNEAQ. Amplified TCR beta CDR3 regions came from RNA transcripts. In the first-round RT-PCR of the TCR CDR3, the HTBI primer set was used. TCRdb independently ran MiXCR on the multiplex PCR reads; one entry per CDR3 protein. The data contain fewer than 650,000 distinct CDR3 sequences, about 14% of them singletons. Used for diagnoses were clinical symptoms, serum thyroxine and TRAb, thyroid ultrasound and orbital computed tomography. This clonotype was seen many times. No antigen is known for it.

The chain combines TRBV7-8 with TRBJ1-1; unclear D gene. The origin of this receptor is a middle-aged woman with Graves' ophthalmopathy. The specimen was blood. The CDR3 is CASSLAGFAEAFF. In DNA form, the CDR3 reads TGTGCCAGCAGCTTAGCAGGGTTCGCTGAAGCTTTCTTT.